The clone carrying this T cell receptor (beta chain) occurred many times. Its target is not known. Unique molecular identifiers were included in an RNA-based 3' RACE TCR library. Each CDR3 protein gets one entry after TCRdb re-called the 3' RACE reads with MiXCR. The data show 6,000 to 8,000 distinct CDR3 sequences, 16% seen once. As to treatment: PENTA 11 planned treatment interruption arm or continuous ART arm. Memory CD8+ CD45RO+ CD45RA- T cells were FACS-sorted from thawed PBMCs. This specimen belongs to a study of HIV-infected children after antiretroviral therapy interruption. Looking at the study overall: Most participating children were previously exposed to EBV and CMV. Study findings and constraints: Naive CD4+ sequences overlapped less between time points once interruption began.

Germline assignment: CDR1 DFQATT and CDR2 SNEGSKA (reference sequence). V was cut by 0 bases and J by 1 base, with 16 bases left in between. This CDR3 comprises 16 residues. The source material was CD45RO+ CD8+ T cells from PBMCs, pooled from several time points, sampled from a donor given antiretroviral therapy, either interrupted or continuous. Regarding subset: memory CD8+ CD45RO+ CD45RA- T cells. This chain joins TRBV20-1 and TRBJ2-7; D is possibly TRBD2 (6 bases). The clonotype was recovered from a pool of human donors with HIV. The CDR3 loop reads CSARDLGRGLSYEQYF. In DNA form, the CDR3 reads TGCAGTGCTAGAGATCTTGGGCGGGGTCTTTCCTACGAGCAGTACTTC.